This TCR beta chain appears in the sequencing data of a study of blood T cell repertoires in COVID-19. Trimming removed 5 bases at V and 4 bases at J, with 12 bases between. The CDR3 loop spans 14 amino acids. Germline V CDR1 and CDR2: SGHTA, FQGNSA. This table comes from immunoSEQ multiplex PCR, and its TCRdb copy is limited to in-frame clones, with some not included. Of more than 200,000 clones listed, around four fifths are singletons. The receptor's source is a man between 60 and 70 years old with acute or convalescent COVID-19. Sequencing input: peripheral blood. The chain couples TRBV7-2 to TRBJ2-1; a weak D match, TRBD1 (5 bases). CDR3 coding DNA: TGTGCCAGCAGCCAGAGTGGGGCGTACAATGAGCAGTTCTTC. Translation: CASSQSGAYNEQFF.